This T cell receptor (beta chain) was documented in a study of blood T cell repertoires in COVID-19. As for the study in general: Samples representing acute and convalescent COVID-19 were sourced from the United States, Italy and Spain. In each case, the material was cDNA or gDNA derived from T cells, B-cell-depleted T cells, or PBMCs.

V was cut by 0 bases and J by 3 bases, with 3 bases left in between. Germline CDR1 is LGHDT and CDR2 is YNNKEL (reference sequence). The length of the CDR3 is 12 residues. As handled by the study authors: Reference gene primer amplification in the assay estimated nucleated cell counts. This table comes from immunoSEQ multiplex PCR, and its TCRdb copy is limited to in-frame clones, with some not included. V, J and clone size are taken as reported in that table, and D and trimming were inferred from the DNA itself. The sample contains tens of thousands of clones, approximately 84% of which appear only once.

This sequence joins TRBV3-1 (or the pseudogene TRBV3-2) and TRBJ2-7, with D unresolved. This sequence originates from a man in his forties or fifties with active COVID-19. Sequencing was carried out using peripheral blood. The CDR3 region is CASSQDVYEQYF. In DNA form, the CDR3 reads TGTGCCAGCAGCCAAGACGTCTACGAGCAGTACTTC.